This TCR beta chain was captured by sequencing in a study of blood T cell repertoires in COVID-19. Clones were read by immunoSEQ multiplex PCR, and TCRdb kept only the in-frame ones, dropping some. The sample holds about 330,000 clones, 75% to 90% seen once. Trimming cost V 1 base and J 2 bases; bases outside gene matches: 6. The CDR3 is 17 residues long. CDR1 is SGHVS and CDR2 is FQNEAQ in the germline V gene. The receptor was derived from a man under 40 who had recovered from COVID-19. Input material: PBMCs or T cells enriched from blood (not recorded which). The J gene is TRBJ2-3, the V gene TRBV7-8; 10 bases are shared with TRBD2. DNA for the CDR3: TGTGCCAGCAGCTTAGGGTCTACTAGCGGGGTCACAGATACGCAGTATTTT. The encoded protein is CASSLGSTSGVTDTQYF. Combining the CDR3 with reference TRBV7-8 and TRBJ2-3 gives the whole variable domain GAGVSQSPRYKVAKRGQDVALRCDPISGHVSLFWYQQALGQGPEFLTYFQNEAQLDKSGLPSDRFFAERPEGSVSTLKIQRTQQEDSAVYLCASSLGSTSGVTDTQYFGPGTRLTVL.